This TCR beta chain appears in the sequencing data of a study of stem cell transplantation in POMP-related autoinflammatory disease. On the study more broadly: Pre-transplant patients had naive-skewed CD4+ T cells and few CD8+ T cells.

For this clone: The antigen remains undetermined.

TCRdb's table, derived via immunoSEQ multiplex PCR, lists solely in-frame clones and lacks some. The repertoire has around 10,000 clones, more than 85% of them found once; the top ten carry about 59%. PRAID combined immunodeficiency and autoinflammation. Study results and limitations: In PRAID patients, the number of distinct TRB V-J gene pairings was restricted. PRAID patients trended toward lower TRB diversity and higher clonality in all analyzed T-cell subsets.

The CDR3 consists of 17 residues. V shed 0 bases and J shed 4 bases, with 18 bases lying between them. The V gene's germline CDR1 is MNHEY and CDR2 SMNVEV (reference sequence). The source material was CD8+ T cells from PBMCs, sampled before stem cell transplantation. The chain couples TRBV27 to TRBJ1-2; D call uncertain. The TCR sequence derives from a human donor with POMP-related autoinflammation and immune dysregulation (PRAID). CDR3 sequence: CASSLSSVPPPPYGYTF. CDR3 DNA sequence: TGTGCCAGCAGTTTATCGTCAGTGCCCCCACCACCCTATGGCTACACCTTC.